The T cell receptor beta chain under discussion was sequenced for a study of a mutant IDH1 vaccine in newly diagnosed glioma. About the research overall: Either 4-6 weeks after radiotherapy alone or alongside temozolomide, vaccination was begun. Prior therapy was radiotherapy, temozolomide, or both; most received both. Study outcomes and limitations: Among all patients, vaccine-induced immune responses occurred in approximately 93%.

For this clone: The antigen remains unidentified.

Using immunoSEQ multiplex PCR, the repertoire was profiled, and TCRdb retains in-frame clones only, with some absent. The sample carries about 55,000 clones, 80% recorded once. Time point in this sample: week 23, last vaccination. Vaccine doses each comprised 300 ug of mutant IDH1 20-mer peptide, with topical imiquimod. Donors harbored newly found WHO grade 3 or 4 IDH1-mutant, ATRX-lost astrocytomas. This receptor was taken from a man aged 40-50 years with glioma. Sequences were derived from PBMCs, sampled from a glioma patient whose treatment included an IDH1 peptide vaccine.

In DNA, the CDR3 is TGTGCCAGCACCTCGGCGCAGGGATACAATGATAGGCAGTTCTTC. Protein product: CASTSAQGYNDRQFF. The chain recombines TRBV6-6 with TRBJ2-1; TRBD1 is a possible D gene (5 bases). Germline CDR1 reads MNHNY; CDR2 reads SVGAGI (reference sequence). The CDR3 contains 15 residues. V lost 7 bases, J lost 12 bases, and 25 bases lay in between.